The rows below give T cell receptor beta chains drawn from one sample of a study of spatial heterogeneity in lung cancer. TCRdb reprocessed the 5' RACE reads with MiXCR, giving one entry per CDR3 protein. Altogether roughly 99,000 distinct CDR3 sequences are present, less than 20% being singletons, with the ten largest covering 21%. The source was PBMCs, collected at follow-up. Receptor source: a male donor with early-stage non-small cell lung cancer. Each CDR3 is given with its conserved first and last residue. The order of the fields is clone size, D gene, V gene, J gene, CDR3 protein, CDR3 DNA. D genes are given only for firm matches. Only part of the rows carry a size: once, few, many, or a class if the clone is expanded.

size: .; D: .; V: TRBV5-1; J: TRBJ1-3; CDR3: CASSSGQYSSGNTIYF; DNA: TGCGCCAGCAGCAGTGGACAGTACAGCTCTGGAAACACCATATATTTT
size: .; D: .; V: TRBV25-1; J: TRBJ2-6; CDR3: CASLPSGANVLTF; DNA: TGTGCCAGCTTACCCTCTGGGGCCAACGTCCTGACTTTC
size: .; D: .; V: TRBV13; J: TRBJ2-1; CDR3: CASSWRDQPYNEQFF; DNA: TGTGCCAGCAGCTGGAGGGACCAACCTTACAATGAGCAGTTCTTC
size: .; D: .; V: TRBV29-1; J: TRBJ1-1; CDR3: CSALGDGPSTFF; DNA: TGCAGCGCTTTGGGGGACGGTCCTTCAACTTTCTTT
size: .; D: TRBD1; V: TRBV10-3; J: TRBJ1-2; CDR3: CAISPGQTNYGYTF; DNA: TGTGCCATCAGCCCGGGACAGACTAACTATGGCTACACCTTC
size: many; D: TRBD2; V: TRBV29-1; J: TRBJ2-1; CDR3: CSVAGTTEYNEQFF; DNA: TGCAGCGTAGCCGGGACTACGGAATACAATGAGCAGTTCTTC
size: few; D: .; V: TRBV5-6; J: TRBJ1-5; CDR3: CASSLGPSSNQPQHF; DNA: TGTGCCAGCAGCCTGGGACCTTCCAGCAATCAGCCCCAGCATTTT
size: many; D: .; V: TRBV10-3; J: TRBJ2-3; CDR3: CAISTRPEDTQYF; DNA: TGTGCCATCAGTACCAGGCCCGAAGATACGCAGTATTTT
size: many; D: TRBD1; V: TRBV6-5; J: TRBJ1-2; CDR3: CASRGTEPNYGYTF; DNA: TGTGCCAGCAGGGGGACAGAACCTAACTATGGCTACACCTTC
size: many; D: .; V: TRBV7-3; J: TRBJ2-6; CDR3: CASSSSGGSGANVLTF; DNA: TGTGCCAGCAGCTCGAGTGGGGGCTCTGGGGCCAACGTCCTGACTTTC
size: few; D: .; V: TRBV24-1; J: TRBJ2-1; CDR3: CATSTSLTYNEQFF; DNA: TGTGCCACCAGTACCTCCTTAACCTACAATGAGCAGTTCTTC
size: .; D: .; V: TRBV18; J: TRBJ1-1; CDR3: CASSAGVNTEAFF; DNA: TGTGCCAGCTCGGCAGGGGTGAACACTGAAGCTTTCTTT
size: .; D: TRBD2; V: TRBV9; J: TRBJ2-2; CDR3: CASSRREGNTGELFF; DNA: TGTGCCAGCAGCCGGCGGGAGGGGAACACCGGGGAGCTGTTTTTT
size: few; D: .; V: TRBV5-1; J: TRBJ1-1; CDR3: CASSQEGGDSMNTEAFF; DNA: TGCGCCAGCAGCCAGGAAGGGGGAGACAGCATGAACACTGAAGCTTTCTTT
size: .; D: .; V: TRBV20-1; J: TRBJ2-3; CDR3: CSARGGSASTDTQYF; DNA: TGCAGTGCTAGGGGGGGCTCGGCTAGCACAGATACGCAGTATTTT
size: .; D: TRBD2; V: TRBV5-1; J: TRBJ2-2; CDR3: CASSLPSTSRTNTGELFF; DNA: TGCGCCAGCAGCTTACCCTCGACTAGCCGCACGAACACCGGGGAGCTGTTTTTT
size: .; D: .; V: TRBV7-9; J: TRBJ1-3; CDR3: CASSYGGYAPGNTIYF; DNA: TGTGCCAGCAGTTATGGGGGTTATGCCCCGGGAAACACCATATATTTT
size: many; D: TRBD1; V: TRBV3-1; J: TRBJ1-5; CDR3: CASSLTGSNQPQHF; DNA: TGTGCCAGCAGCCTGACAGGGAGCAATCAGCCCCAGCATTTT
size: few; D: .; V: TRBV12-3/TRBV12-4; J: TRBJ1-2; CDR3: CASSIGGDYGYTF; DNA: TGTGCCAGCAGTATCGGCGGGGACTATGGCTACACCTTC
size: few; D: .; V: TRBV7-2; J: TRBJ1-5; CDR3: CASSAVGRSNQPQHF; DNA: TGTGCCAGCAGCGCCGTTGGACGGAGCAATCAGCCCCAGCATTTT
size: .; D: .; V: TRBV5-6; J: TRBJ1-1; CDR3: CASSLGRDTEAFF; DNA: TGTGCCAGCAGCTTGGGGAGGGACACTGAAGCTTTCTTT
size: .; D: .; V: TRBV20-1; J: TRBJ2-5; CDR3: CSARVVGGGETQYF; DNA: TGCAGTGCTAGAGTTGTCGGAGGGGGGGAGACCCAGTACTTC
size: few; D: .; V: TRBV24-1; J: TRBJ2-3; CDR3: CATSDFADTQYF; DNA: TGTGCCACCAGTGATTTTGCGGATACGCAGTATTTT
size: .; D: .; V: TRBV5-1; J: TRBJ2-2; CDR3: CASSVVGTGELFF; DNA: TGCGCCAGCAGCGTAGTCGGCACCGGGGAGCTGTTTTTT
size: many; D: TRBD2; V: TRBV3-1; J: TRBJ2-2; CDR3: CASSRTSAGELFF; DNA: TGTGCCAGCAGCCGGACTAGCGCCGGGGAGCTGTTTTTT
size: many; D: .; V: TRBV7-9; J: TRBJ2-5; CDR3: CASSLVSGTQETQYF; DNA: TGTGCCAGCAGCTTAGTTTCGGGCACCCAAGAGACCCAGTACTTC